These 23 T cell receptor beta chains were sequenced from one sample in a study of T cells in Graves' hyperthyroidism and ophthalmopathy. From RNA transcripts, TCR beta CDR3 regions were amplified. HTBI primers were used for first-round RT-PCR of the TCR CDR3. MiXCR, run by TCRdb on the multiplex PCR reads, gives a single entry per CDR3 protein. Found here are fewer than 750,000 distinct CDR3 sequences, roughly 46% of them singletons; the top ten hold about 7.8%. What was sequenced was peripheral blood or thyroid tissue (not recorded which). These receptors all come from a woman aged 18-35 years with Graves' hyperthyroidism.

In regard to this clonotype: At one boundary the junction diverges from the germline segment, which might be a read error. V usage is TRBV2 and J usage is TRBJ2-1; the D is unclear. CDR1 is SNHLY and CDR2 is FYNNEI in the germline V gene. This CDR3 has 17 amino acids. CDR3 DNA sequence: TGTGCCAGCAGTGAACGTCACAACTCGCATGGCTACAGTGAGCAGTTCTTC. This encodes CASSERHNSHGYSEQFF.

This rearrangement joins TRBV11-2 to TRBJ2-7; 7 nucleotides agree with TRBD2. V lost 5 bases, J lost 3 bases, and 16 bases stayed unmatched. In germline, CDR1 is SGHAT, CDR2 FQNNGV. This CDR3 contains 17 residues. CDR3 nucleotides: TGTGCCAGCAGCCCCCTTAAGAGAAGCGGGAAGAGCTACGAGCAGTACTTC. This codes for CASSPLKRSGKSYEQYF.

This clonotype was detected only a few times. This rearrangement joins TRBV11-2 to TRBJ1-1; 8 bases line up with TRBD1. The CDR3 length is 19 residues. The ends lost 5 bases at V and 5 bases at J; junction bases unmatched: 22. The germline CDR1 and CDR2 sequences are SGHAT and FQNNGV. CDR3: CASSNLDRGIYPPRTEAFF. The CDR3 region has the DNA TGTGCCAGCAGCAATTTAGACAGGGGAATTTACCCTCCCCGAACTGAAGCTTTCTTT.

The chain has TRBV6-6 and TRBJ2-3, with 13 nucleotides matching TRBD2. The germline CDR1 and CDR2 sequences are MNHNY and SVGAGI (reference sequence). The V gene end was trimmed by 5 bases and the J gene end by 3 bases; junction bases not matched to a gene: 8. This CDR3 is 17 amino acids long. The CDR3 region is CASSPPGTSGITDTQYF. CDR3 coding DNA: TGTGCCAGCAGTCCCCCCGGGACTAGCGGGATTACAGATACGCAGTATTTT.

This clonotype was picked up a small number of times. The chain carries TRBV12-3 or TRBV12-4 and TRBJ2-7, with 12 bases that match TRBD2. The V segment lost 4 bases and the J segment 1 base; nucleotides outside the gene matches: 11. The length of the CDR3 is 18 residues. The CDR3 region has the DNA TGTGCCAGCAGTTCGGCCGGACTAGCGGGATGGAGGTCCTACGAGCAGTACTTC. This encodes CASSSAGLAGWRSYEQYF.

This clonotype was picked up many times. The CDR3, as DNA: TGTGCCAGCAGTTTAAAGCGGGGAAGCAGGGAGCAGTACTTC. It translates to CASSLKRGSREQYF. V is TRBV28 and J is TRBJ2-7; 7 bases agree with TRBD2. CDR3 size: 14 residues. Germline assignment: CDR1 MDHEN and CDR2 SYDVKM. V lost 2 bases and J lost 7; bases outside the gene matches: 8.

The chain links TRBV20-1 to TRBJ2-5; D may be TRBD2 (6 bases). The germline CDR1 and CDR2 sequences are DFQATT and SNEGSKA (reference sequence). The CDR3 loop spans 15 amino acids. The V and J ends lost 6 bases and 5 bases respectively, with 22 bases between them. The CDR3 here is CSASSPSGLMETQYF. Here the CDR3 DNA reads TGCAGTGCCAGCAGTCCTTCGGGACTTATGGAGACCCAGTACTTC.

CDR3 nucleotide sequence: TGTGCCATCAGGGGACAGTCCTACGAGCAGTACTTC. Protein sequence: CAIRGQSYEQYF. The rearrangement uses TRBV10-3 and TRBJ2-7; 7 positions match TRBD1. Trimming took 6 bases from V and 1 from J; bases not matched to a gene: 0. The germline V gene encodes CDR1 ENHRY and CDR2 SYGVKD. This CDR3 has 12 amino acids.

The chain employs TRBV10-3 and TRBJ1-1; D is possibly TRBD1 (6 bases). From germline, CDR1 is ENHRY and CDR2 SYGVKD. Trimming pared 6 bases from V and 4 bases from J, leaving 12 bases between. CDR3 length: 13 residues. The DNA for the CDR3 is TGTGCCATCAGGGAGGGGGTGAGCACTGAAGCTTTCTTT. Its translation is CAIREGVSTEAFF.

In this sample, this clonotype turned up a few times. The genes are TRBV5-1 and TRBJ2-3, with 8 bases identical to TRBD2. The CDR3 spans 15 residues. The V and J ends lost 2 bases and 4 bases, in that order; junction bases with no gene match: 6. The V gene's germline CDR1 is SGHRS and CDR2 YFSETQ. DNA for the CDR3: TGCGCCAGCAGCTTTAGCGGGAAGGCAGCAGATACGCAGTATTTT. It is translated as CASSFSGKAADTQYF.

This clonotype was seen ten or more times. This chain connects TRBV2 to TRBJ1-5, with D possibly matching TRBD1 (6 bases). Trimming removed 8 bases from V and 2 bases from J, with 16 bases in between. Germline V gene lookup returns CDR1 SNHLY and CDR2 FYNNEI. The CDR3 covers 15 residues. CDR3 residues: CASSSRGLGNQPQHF. The CDR3 nucleotides read TGTGCCAGCTCTTCGCGGGGGCTGGGCAATCAGCCCCAGCATTTT. Variable domain in full (rest from reference TRBV2 and TRBJ1-5): EPEVTQTPSHQVTQMGQEVILRCVPISNHLYFYWYRQILGQKVEFLVSFYNNEISEKSEIFDDQFSVERPDGSNFTLKIRSTKLEDSAMYFCASSSRGLGNQPQHFGDGTRLSIL.

The table lists this clonotype with a few counts. This chain joins TRBV19 and TRBJ2-7; perhaps D is TRBD1 or TRBD2 (6 bases each). Per the germline V gene, CDR1 is LNHDA and CDR2 is SQIVND (reference sequence). The V and J ends lost 5 bases and 5 bases respectively, with 19 bases between them. The CDR3 covers 15 residues. CDR3: CASSDRREVADEQYF. DNA for the CDR3: TGTGCCAGTAGTGACAGGCGGGAAGTGGCAGACGAGCAGTACTTC.

This clonotype was detected a few times. The junction does not match germline at one end; this may be a read error. The genes are TRBV20-1 and TRBJ2-7, with D perhaps TRBD2 (5 bases). The J call may be in error: the DNA end matches TRBJ2-1 better. Germline CDR1 reads DFQATT; CDR2 reads SNEGSKA (reference sequence). The CDR3 is made up of 12 amino acids. The CDR3 loop reads CSTSRSFNEQFF. The CDR3 DNA sequence: TGCAGTACTAGTCGGAGTTTCAATGAGCAGTTCTTC.

There are many counts of this clonotype. The chain recombines TRBV29-1 with TRBJ2-7, with 8 bases lining up with TRBD1. The CDR3 is 15 residues long. The ends lost 1 base at V and 3 bases at J; junction bases unmatched: 8. Germline lookup yields CDR1 SQVTM and CDR2 ANQGSEA. CDR3 sequence: CSVEVRGTGDYEQYF. The CDR3 DNA reads TGCAGCGTTGAAGTCCGCGGGACAGGAGACTACGAGCAGTACTTC.

This clonotype was seen many times. V is TRBV24-1 and J is TRBJ1-2; 9 nucleotides align to TRBD1. The CDR3 length is 15 residues. Germline CDR1 KGHDR, CDR2 SFDVKD. The ends lost 4 bases at V and 4 bases at J; junction bases unmatched: 6. The CDR3 DNA is TGTGCCACCAGTGACCCTGGACAGGGGTCCTATGGCTACACCTTC. It specifies CATSDPGQGSYGYTF.

The chain couples TRBV30 to TRBJ2-5; no firm D call. Germline CDR1 and CDR2: GTSNPN and SVGIG (reference sequence). The CDR3 sequence is 13 residues long. V was trimmed by 0 bases and J by 2 bases, leaving 7 bases between them. For the CDR3, the DNA is TGTGCCTGGAGTGTATGGAGACAAGAGACCCAGTACTTC. It codes for CAWSVWRQETQYF.

As regards this clonotype: A much larger clone differs by one base, so this may be a read error. This rearrangement joins TRBV2 to TRBJ2-5; possible D gene TRBD2, 5 bases. Trimming left V 5 bases short and J 9 bases short, with 19 bases between. The CDR3 spans 14 residues. The germline V gene has CDR1 SNHLY and CDR2 FYNNEI. The CDR3 sequence is CASSFRSEGEAQYF. CDR3 in DNA: TGTGCCAGCAGTTTCAGGAGTGAGGGCGAGGCCCAGTACTTC.

Remarks on this clonotype: This may be a read error, as it is one base from a much larger clone. The gene calls are TRBV6-5 and TRBJ2-7; 8 bases are shared with TRBD1. V trimming: 2 bases; J trimming: 2 bases; junction bases outside the gene matches: 5. The CDR3 totals 15 residues. Germline V CDR1 and CDR2: MNHEY, SVGAGI. The CDR3 reads CASSYMSGGPYEQYF. The CDR3 nucleotides read TGTGCCAGCAGTTACATGTCAGGGGGCCCCTACGAGCAGTACTTC.

This clonotype occurred many times. J is TRBJ2-5 and V is TRBV7-9; D unresolved. CDR3 length: 12 amino acids. The germline CDR1 and CDR2 sequences are SEHNR and FQNEAQ (reference sequence). V was trimmed by 5 bases and J by 3 bases, leaving 7 bases between them. The CDR3 coding sequence is TGTGCCAGCAGCCCACTTGAAGAGACCCAGTACTTC. Its translation is CASSPLEETQYF. The full variable domain, in which reference TRBV7-9 and TRBJ2-5 provide the parts outside the CDR3, is DTGVSQNPRHKITKRGQNVTFRCDPISEHNRLYWYRQTLGQGPEFLTYFQNEAQLEKSRLLSDRFSAERPKGSFSTLEIQRTEQGDSAMYLCASSPLEETQYFGPGTRLLVL.

This clonotype was seen a few times. One base away lies a much larger clone, so this may be a sequencing read error. The J gene is TRBJ2-2, the V gene TRBV19; D might be TRBD1 (8 bases). Per the germline V gene, CDR1 is LNHDA and CDR2 is SQIVND (reference sequence). The CDR3 loop spans 15 amino acids. V lost 6 bases and J 4 bases, leaving 15 bases between the germline ends. CDR3 region: CASSTTGGGTGELFF. CDR3 DNA sequence: TGTGCCAGTAGCACCACAGGGGGGGGCACCGGGGAGCTGTTTTTT.

In this sample, this clonotype turned up many times. V and J are TRBV13 and TRBJ2-7; weak D call: TRBD2 (6 bases). CDR3 length: 14 amino acids. Looked up from germline, CDR1 is PRHDT and CDR2 is FYEKMQ (reference sequence). Trimming pared 4 bases from V and 4 bases from J, leaving 14 bases between. The CDR3 DNA is TGTGCCAGCAGCTCTCGGACTACCGGTTACGAGCAGTACTTC. Its translation: CASSSRTTGYEQYF.

A note on this clonotype: At one end, the junction sequence differs from germline, possibly due to a read error. The rearrangement uses TRBV2 and TRBJ1-2, with unresolved D. In germline, CDR1 is SNHLY, CDR2 FYNNEI. The length of the CDR3 is 13 residues. CDR3 in amino acids: CAGSDGQVYGYTF. The CDR3 DNA reads TGTGCCGGCAGTGACGGGCAGGTCTATGGCTACACCTTC.

To note about this clonotype: A much larger clone differs by one base, so this may be a read error. The chain couples TRBV7-9 to TRBJ2-7; possible D gene TRBD1, 6 bases. In germline, CDR1 is SEHNR, CDR2 FQNEAQ (reference sequence). This CDR3 comprises 15 residues. The CDR3 coding sequence is TGTGCCAACAGCTTAGAGTTGGACAGTCACTACGAGCAGTACTTC. It specifies CANSLELDSHYEQYF. The whole variable domain, remainder taken from reference TRBV7-9 and TRBJ2-7, is DTGVSQNPRHKITKRGQNVTFRCDPISEHNRLYWYRQTLGQGPEFLTYFQNEAQLEKSRLLSDRFSAERPKGSFSTLEIQRTEQGDSAMYLCANSLELDSHYEQYFGPGTRLTVT.